Listed below are T cell receptor beta chains from one sample, sequenced in a study of CD8 T cells in Susac syndrome. TCRdb passed the immunoSEQ multiplex PCR reads through MiXCR, listing each CDR3 protein once. The sample consists of approximately 160,000 distinct CDR3 sequences, around 90% of them appearing once. The sequencing sample was made of CD4+ T cells from PBMCs. The receptors originated from a human donor in good health. CDR3s include the opening cysteine and the closing phenylalanine or tryptophan. Each record gives: V gene, clone size, D gene, J gene, CDR3 protein, CDR3 DNA. D genes are given only for firm matches. Expanded clones get a size class; other rows say once, few or many, or leave the size out.

TRBV9,NA,TRBD1,TRBJ1-2,CASSGGGGGQGVSGYTF,TGTGCCAGCAGCGGAGGGGGCGGAGGACAGGGGGTCTCCGGCTACACCTTC
TRBV6-1,NA,TRBD1,TRBJ2-2,CASSERDRRTGELFF,TGTGCCAGCAGTGAAAGGGACAGGAGAACCGGGGAGCTGTTTTTT
TRBV30,NA,NA,TRBJ2-3,CAWSGDTDTQYF,TGTGCCTGGTCCGGGGACACAGATACGCAGTATTTT
TRBV5-1,NA,NA,TRBJ1-1,CASSYFDRPNTEAFF,TGCGCCAGCAGCTACTTCGACAGGCCTAACACTGAAGCTTTCTTT
TRBV7-2,NA,NA,TRBJ2-2,CASSLVNAGELFF,TGTGCCAGCAGCTTAGTAAACGCCGGGGAGCTGTTTTTT
TRBV4-2,NA,NA,TRBJ1-5,CASSQDQRSNQPQHF,TGTGCCAGCAGCCAAGATCAGAGAAGCAATCAGCCCCAGCATTTT
TRBV20-1,NA,TRBD2,TRBJ2-3,CSAVAGVIDTQYF,TGCAGTGCAGTAGCGGGAGTTATAGATACGCAGTATTTT
TRBV18,NA,NA,TRBJ1-1,CASSTGTTEAFF,TGTGCCAGCTCGACCGGGACCACTGAAGCTTTCTTT
TRBV2,NA,NA,TRBJ2-2,CASSGSKFNTGELFF,TGTGCCAGCAGTGGTAGTAAATTTAACACCGGGGAGCTGTTTTTT
TRBV20-1,NA,TRBD1,TRBJ1-1,CSARAGTENTEAFF,TGCAGTGCTAGAGCCGGGACAGAGAACACTGAAGCTTTCTTT
TRBV3-1,NA,NA,TRBJ1-1,CASSQENRNTEAFF,TGTGCCAGCAGCCAAGAGAACAGGAACACTGAAGCTTTCTTT
TRBV29-1,NA,NA,TRBJ1-1,CSVVKWGNTEAFF,TGCAGCGTCGTTAAGTGGGGGAACACTGAAGCTTTCTTT
TRBV12-3/TRBV12-4,NA,NA,TRBJ2-7,CASSGGPYEQYF,TGTGCCAGCAGTGGTGGCCCCTACGAGCAGTACTTC
TRBV9,NA,NA,TRBJ1-1,CASSRPDSENTEAFF,TGTGCCAGCAGCAGACCGGACAGCGAAAACACTGAAGCTTTCTTT
TRBV20-1,NA,NA,TRBJ2-1,CSARKDGPSGEQFF,TGCAGTGCTAGAAAGGACGGTCCATCGGGTGAGCAGTTCTTC
TRBV29-1,NA,NA,TRBJ2-3,CSVYRPRDTQYF,TGCAGCGTCTACCGGCCGAGAGATACGCAGTATTTT
TRBV6-2/TRBV6-3,NA,NA,TRBJ1-1,CASSDQGSTEAFF,TGTGCCAGCAGTGACCAGGGATCGACTGAAGCTTTCTTT
TRBV6-2/TRBV6-3,NA,NA,TRBJ1-2,CASSYRTPNYGYTF,TGTGCCAGCAGTTACAGGACACCTAACTATGGCTACACCTTC
TRBV19,once,TRBD1,TRBJ1-2,CASSNPGTAYGYTF,TGTGCCAGTAGCAACCCCGGGACAGCATATGGCTACACCTTC
TRBV3-1,NA,NA,TRBJ1-3,CASSQEGGNTIYF,TGTGCCAGCAGCCAAGAGGGAGGAAACACCATATATTTT
TRBV5-1,NA,NA,TRBJ1-1,CASSLRQISSTEAFF,TGCGCCAGCAGCCTTAGACAGATATCTAGCACTGAAGCTTTCTTT
TRBV5-1,once,TRBD1,TRBJ1-2,CASSLGGQAVGGYTF,TGCGCCAGCAGCTTGGGGGGACAGGCCGTTGGAGGCTACACCTTC